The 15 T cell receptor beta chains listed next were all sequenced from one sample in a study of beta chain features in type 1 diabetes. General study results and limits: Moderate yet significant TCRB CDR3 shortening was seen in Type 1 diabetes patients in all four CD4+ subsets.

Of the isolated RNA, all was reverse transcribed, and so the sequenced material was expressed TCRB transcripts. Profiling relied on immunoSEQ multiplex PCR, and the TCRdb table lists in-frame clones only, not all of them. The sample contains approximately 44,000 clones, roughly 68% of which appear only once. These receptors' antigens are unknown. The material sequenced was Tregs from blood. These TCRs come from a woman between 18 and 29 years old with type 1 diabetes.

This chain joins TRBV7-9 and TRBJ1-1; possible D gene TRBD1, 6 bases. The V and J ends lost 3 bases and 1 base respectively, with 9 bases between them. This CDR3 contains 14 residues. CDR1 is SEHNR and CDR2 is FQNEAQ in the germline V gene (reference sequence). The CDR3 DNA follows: TGTGCCAGCAGCTTCCGACAGGCGAACACTGAAGCTTTCTTT. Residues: CASSFRQANTEAFF.

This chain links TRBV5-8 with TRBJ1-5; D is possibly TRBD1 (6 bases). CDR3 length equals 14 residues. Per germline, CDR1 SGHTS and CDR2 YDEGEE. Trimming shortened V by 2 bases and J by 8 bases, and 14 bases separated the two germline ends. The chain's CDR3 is CASSFMGAGKPQHF. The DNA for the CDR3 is TGTGCCAGCAGCTTTATGGGGGCAGGGAAGCCCCAGCATTTT. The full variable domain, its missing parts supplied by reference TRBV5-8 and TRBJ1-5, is EAGVTQSPTHLIKTRGQQATLRCSPISGHTSVYWYQQALGLGLQFLLWYDEGEERNRGNFPPRFSGRQFPNYSSELNVNALELEDSALYLCASSFMGAGKPQHFGDGTRLSIL.

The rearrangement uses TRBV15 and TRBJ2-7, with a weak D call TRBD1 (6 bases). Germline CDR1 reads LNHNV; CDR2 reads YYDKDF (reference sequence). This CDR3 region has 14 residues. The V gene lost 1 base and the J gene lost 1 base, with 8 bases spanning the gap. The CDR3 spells CATSRARGSYEQYF. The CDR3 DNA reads TGTGCCACCAGCAGAGCCAGGGGATCCTACGAGCAGTACTTC.

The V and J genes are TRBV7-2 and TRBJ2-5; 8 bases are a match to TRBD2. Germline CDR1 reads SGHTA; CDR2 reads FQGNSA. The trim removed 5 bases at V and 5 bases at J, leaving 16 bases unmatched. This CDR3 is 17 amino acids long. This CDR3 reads CASSGYSGTTSRETQYF. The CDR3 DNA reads TGTGCCAGCAGCGGGTATAGCGGGACAACCAGTAGGGAGACCCAGTACTTC.

In DNA, the CDR3 is TGTGCCAGCAGGGAGACAGGGCTTTCCTACGAGCAGTACTTC. The encoded protein is CASRETGLSYEQYF. This chain links TRBV6-5 with TRBJ2-7, with 7 positions matching TRBD1. Germline V gene lookup returns CDR1 MNHEY and CDR2 SVGAGI. The CDR3 totals 14 residues. Trimming cost V 6 bases and J 1 base; bases outside gene matches: 6.

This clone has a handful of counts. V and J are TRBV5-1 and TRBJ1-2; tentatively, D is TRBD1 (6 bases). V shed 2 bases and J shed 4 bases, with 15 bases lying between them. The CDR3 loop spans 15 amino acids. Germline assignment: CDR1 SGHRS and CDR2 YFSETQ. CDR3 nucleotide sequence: TGCGCCAGCAGCTTAACAGGGACGAGTAGCTATGGCTACACCTTC. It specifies CASSLTGTSSYGYTF. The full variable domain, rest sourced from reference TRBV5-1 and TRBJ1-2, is KAGVTQTPRYLIKTRGQQVTLSCSPISGHRSVSWYQQTPGQGLQFLFEYFSETQRNKGNFPGRFSGRQFSNSRSEMNVSTLELGDSALYLCASSLTGTSSYGYTFGSGTRLTVV.

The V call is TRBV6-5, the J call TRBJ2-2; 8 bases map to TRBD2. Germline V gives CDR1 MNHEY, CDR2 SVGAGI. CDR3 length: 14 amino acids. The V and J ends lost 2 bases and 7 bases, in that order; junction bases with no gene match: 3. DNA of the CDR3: TGTGCCAGCAGTTACCGGGGGGGCGTCGGGGAGCTGTTTTTT. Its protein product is CASSYRGGVGELFF.

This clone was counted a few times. This chain's CDR3 is CASSLSGTGDTQYF. For the CDR3, the DNA is TGTGCCAGCAGCCTCAGCGGGACCGGGGATACGCAGTATTTT. This chain uses TRBV6-5 with TRBJ2-3, with 7 bases that match TRBD2. The J segment lost 6 bases and the V segment lost 6 bases, leaving 9 bases of the junction unmatched. The CDR3 is made up of 14 amino acids. The germline CDR1 and CDR2 sequences are MNHEY and SVGAGI.

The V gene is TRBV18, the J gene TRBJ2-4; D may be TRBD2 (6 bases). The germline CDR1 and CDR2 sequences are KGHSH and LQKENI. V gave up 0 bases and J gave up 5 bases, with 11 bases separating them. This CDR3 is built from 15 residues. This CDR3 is CASSPPGGWQNIQYF. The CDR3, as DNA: TGTGCCAGCTCACCACCGGGAGGATGGCAAAACATTCAGTACTTC.

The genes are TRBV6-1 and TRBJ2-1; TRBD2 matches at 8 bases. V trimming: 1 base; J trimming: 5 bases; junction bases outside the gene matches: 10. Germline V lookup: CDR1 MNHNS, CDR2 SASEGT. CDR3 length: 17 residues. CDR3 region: CASSEGWRGARNNEQFF. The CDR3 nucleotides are TGTGCCAGCAGTGAAGGCTGGCGGGGGGCCAGAAACAATGAGCAGTTCTTC.

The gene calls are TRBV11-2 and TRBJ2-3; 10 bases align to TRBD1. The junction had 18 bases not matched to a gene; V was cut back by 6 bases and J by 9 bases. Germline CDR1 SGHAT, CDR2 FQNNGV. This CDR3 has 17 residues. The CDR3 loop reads CASSLLAGQGLFATQYF. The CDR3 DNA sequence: TGTGCCAGCAGTTTACTCGCGGGACAGGGGTTATTCGCGACGCAGTATTTT.

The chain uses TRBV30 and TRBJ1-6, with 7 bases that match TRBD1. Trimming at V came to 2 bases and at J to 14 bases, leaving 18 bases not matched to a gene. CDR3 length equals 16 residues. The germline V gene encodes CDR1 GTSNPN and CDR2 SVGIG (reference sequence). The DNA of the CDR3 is TGTGCCTGGAGTAGACCGGGACAGACTATTCCGACGGCCCTCCACTTT. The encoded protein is CAWSRPGQTIPTALHF.

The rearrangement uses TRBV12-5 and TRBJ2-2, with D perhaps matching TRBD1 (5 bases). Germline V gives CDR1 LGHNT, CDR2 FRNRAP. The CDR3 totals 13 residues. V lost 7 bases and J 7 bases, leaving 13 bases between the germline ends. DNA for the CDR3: TGTGCTAGTGCCCCTCAGGGTATCGGGGAGCTGTTTTTT. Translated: CASAPQGIGELFF.

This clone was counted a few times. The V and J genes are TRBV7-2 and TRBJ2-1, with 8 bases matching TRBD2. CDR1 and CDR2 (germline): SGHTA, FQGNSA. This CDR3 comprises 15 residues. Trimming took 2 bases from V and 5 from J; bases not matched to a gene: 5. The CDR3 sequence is CASSLLRGADNEQFF. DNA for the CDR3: TGTGCCAGCAGCTTACTGCGGGGGGCCGACAATGAGCAGTTCTTC.

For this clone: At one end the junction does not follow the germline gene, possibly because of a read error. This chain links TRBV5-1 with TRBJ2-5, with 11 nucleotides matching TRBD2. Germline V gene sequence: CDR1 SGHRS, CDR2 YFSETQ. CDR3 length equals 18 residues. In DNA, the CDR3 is TGCGCCAGCAGCTCCCCGAGGGGGCGACTAGCGGGAACAGAGATCCAGTACTTC. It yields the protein CASSSPRGRLAGTEIQYF.